These 7 T cell receptor beta chains were sequenced from one sample in a study of blood T cell repertoires in COVID-19. Clones were read by immunoSEQ multiplex PCR, and TCRdb kept only the in-frame ones, dropping some. In the table there are about 270,000 clones, around 84% of which are singletons. The sequencing input was peripheral blood. Receptors were obtained from a human donor with COVID-19, enrolled during active disease. The donor label of this sample is uncertain.

The V and J genes are TRBV27 and TRBJ1-5; TRBD1 aligns across 8 bases. With 5 bases clipped from V and 7 bases from J, the junction kept 7 bases outside the gene matches. CDR1 is MNHEY and CDR2 is SMNVEV in the germline V gene (reference sequence). There are 14 residues in the CDR3. CDR3 sequence (DNA): TGTGCCAGCAGTCGCAGGGGGCAGCGGCAGCCCCAGCATTTT. Translated, it gives CASSRRGQRQPQHF.

The chain has TRBV13 and TRBJ2-3; 8 bases fit TRBD1. V gave up 5 bases and J gave up 6 bases; unmatched junction bases: 7. The CDR3 runs 14 residues. Per the germline V gene, CDR1 is PRHDT and CDR2 is FYEKMQ (reference sequence). CDR3 sequence (DNA): TGTGCCAGCAGCCGACAGGGGTTTGGGGATACGCAGTATTTT. Protein sequence: CASSRQGFGDTQYF. Complete variable domain (other parts from reference TRBV13 and TRBJ2-3): AAGVIQSPRHLIKEKRETATLKCYPIPRHDTVYWYQQGPGQDPQFLISFYEKMQSDKGSIPDRFSAQQFSDYHSELNMSSLELGDSALYFCASSRQGFGDTQYFGPGTRLTVL.

This chain uses TRBV6-5 with TRBJ1-2; unclear D gene. With 7 bases removed from V and 8 bases from J, the gap between germline ends came to 14 bases. CDR3 size: 12 residues. The germline V gene encodes CDR1 MNHEY and CDR2 SVGAGI. CDR3 in DNA: TGTGCCAGCACCCTGTCCAGTTTCGGCTACACCTTC. As protein: CASTLSSFGYTF.

V is TRBV30 and J is TRBJ2-7; a possible D gene is TRBD2 (6 bases). Germline assignment: CDR1 GTSNPN and CDR2 SVGIG (reference sequence). The germline V and J ends were trimmed by 5 bases and 7 bases, with 21 bases remaining between them. This CDR3 comprises 14 residues. CDR3 in amino acids: CAWARGAGLREQYF. In DNA, the CDR3 is TGTGCCTGGGCCCGTGGAGCGGGCCTGCGGGAGCAGTACTTC.

This chain links TRBV28 with TRBJ2-1; TRBD2 matches 9 bases. The CDR3 spans 14 residues. Unmatched junction bases numbered 1, after V lost 3 bases and J lost 4 bases. CDR1 and CDR2 from the germline V gene are MDHEN and SYDVKM. CDR3 in amino acids: CASSFLAGYNEQFF. DNA of the CDR3: TGTGCCAGCAGTTTCCTAGCGGGATACAATGAGCAGTTCTTC.

V and J are TRBV7-2 and TRBJ2-3; TRBD1 matches at 8 bases. V lost 2 bases, J lost 2 bases, and 3 bases stayed unmatched. The V gene's germline CDR1 is SGHTA and CDR2 FQGNSA. The CDR3 length is 15 residues. DNA of the CDR3: TGTGCCAGCAGCTTAAGGGGACAGGACACAGATACGCAGTATTTT. Protein product: CASSLRGQDTDTQYF.

This clone was counted at least ten times. The genes are TRBV9 and TRBJ2-7, with TRBD2 matching 7 bases. The ends lost 0 bases at V and 6 bases at J; junction bases unmatched: 6. This CDR3 is 14 amino acids long. Germline V gene data show CDR1 as SGDLS and CDR2 as YYNGEE. In DNA, the CDR3 is TGTGCCAGCAGCGTAGCGTGGGAGGGCCGCGAGCAGTACTTC. Translating it yields CASSVAWEGREQYF.